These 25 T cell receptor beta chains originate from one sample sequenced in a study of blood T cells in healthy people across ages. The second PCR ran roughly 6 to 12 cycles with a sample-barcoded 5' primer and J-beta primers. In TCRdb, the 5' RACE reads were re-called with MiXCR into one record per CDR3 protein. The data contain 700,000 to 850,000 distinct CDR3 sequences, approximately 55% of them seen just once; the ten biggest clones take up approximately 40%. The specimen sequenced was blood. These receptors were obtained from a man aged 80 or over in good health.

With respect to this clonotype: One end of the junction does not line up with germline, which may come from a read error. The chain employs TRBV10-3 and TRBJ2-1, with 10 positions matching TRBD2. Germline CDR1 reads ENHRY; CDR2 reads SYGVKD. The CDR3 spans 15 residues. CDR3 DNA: TGTGCCATCCAGATAGCGGGAGGCTCCCACAATGAGCAGTTCTTC. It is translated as CAIQIAGGSHNEQFF.

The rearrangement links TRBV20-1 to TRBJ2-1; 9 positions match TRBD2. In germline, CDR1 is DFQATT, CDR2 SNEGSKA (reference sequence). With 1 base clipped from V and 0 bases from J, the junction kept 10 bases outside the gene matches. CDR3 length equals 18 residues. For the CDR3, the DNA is TGCAGTGCTAGAGCCGGGACTAGCTCTCCGAGCTCCTACAATGAGCAGTTCTTC. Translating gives CSARAGTSSPSSYNEQFF.

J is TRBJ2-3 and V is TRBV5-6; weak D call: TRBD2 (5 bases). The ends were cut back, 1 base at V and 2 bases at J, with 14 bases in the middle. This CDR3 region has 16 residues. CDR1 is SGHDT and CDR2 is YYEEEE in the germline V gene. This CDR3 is CASSLTAERNTDTQYF. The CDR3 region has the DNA TGTGCCAGCAGCTTGACAGCGGAACGTAACACAGATACGCAGTATTTT.

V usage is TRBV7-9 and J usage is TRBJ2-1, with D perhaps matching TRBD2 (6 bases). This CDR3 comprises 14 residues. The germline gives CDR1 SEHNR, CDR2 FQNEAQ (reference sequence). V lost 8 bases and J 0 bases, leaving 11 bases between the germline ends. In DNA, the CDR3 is TGTGCCAGCTGTTCGCGGGGCTCCTACAATGAGCAGTTCTTC. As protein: CASCSRGSYNEQFF.

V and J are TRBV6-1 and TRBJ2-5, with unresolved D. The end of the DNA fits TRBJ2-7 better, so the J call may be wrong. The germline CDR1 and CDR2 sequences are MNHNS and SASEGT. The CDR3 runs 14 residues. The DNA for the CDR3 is TGTGCCAGCAGTGAAGCGGATTTGGTCTACGAGCAGTACTTC. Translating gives CASSEADLVYEQYF.

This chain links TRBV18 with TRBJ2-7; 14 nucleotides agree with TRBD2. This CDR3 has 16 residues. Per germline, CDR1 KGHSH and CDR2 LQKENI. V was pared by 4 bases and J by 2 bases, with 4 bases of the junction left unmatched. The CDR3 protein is CASSQPGLAGAYEQYF. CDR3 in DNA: TGTGCCAGCTCACAACCGGGACTAGCGGGAGCCTACGAGCAGTACTTC.

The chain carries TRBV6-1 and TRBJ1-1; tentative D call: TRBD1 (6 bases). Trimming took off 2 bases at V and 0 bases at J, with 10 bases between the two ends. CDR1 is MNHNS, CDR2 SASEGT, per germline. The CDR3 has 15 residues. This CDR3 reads CASSELTGMNTEAFF. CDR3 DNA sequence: TGTGCCAGCAGTGAACTAACAGGGATGAACACTGAAGCTTTCTTT.

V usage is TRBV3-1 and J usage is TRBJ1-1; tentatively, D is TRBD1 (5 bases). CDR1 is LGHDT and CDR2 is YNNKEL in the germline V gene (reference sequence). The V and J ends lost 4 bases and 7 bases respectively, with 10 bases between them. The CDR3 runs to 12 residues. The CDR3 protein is CASSPTGVEAFF. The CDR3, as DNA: TGTGCCAGCAGCCCCACGGGGGTTGAAGCTTTCTTT.

The CDR3 loop reads CSARDTSGRPYEQYF. The CDR3 coding sequence is TGCAGTGCTAGGGATACTAGCGGGAGGCCCTACGAGCAGTACTTC. J is TRBJ2-7 and V is TRBV20-1, with 12 bases aligning to TRBD2. CDR3 length: 15 amino acids. Trimming removed 3 bases from V and 2 bases from J; junction bases left unmatched: 5. The germline CDR1 and CDR2 sequences are DFQATT and SNEGSKA (reference sequence).

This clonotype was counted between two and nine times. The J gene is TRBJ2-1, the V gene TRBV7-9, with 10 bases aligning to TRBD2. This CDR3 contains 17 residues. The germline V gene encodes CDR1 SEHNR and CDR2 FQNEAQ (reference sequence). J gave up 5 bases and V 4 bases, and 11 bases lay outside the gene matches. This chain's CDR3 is CASSSPRTSGTHNEQFF. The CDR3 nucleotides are TGTGCCAGCAGCTCCCCTAGAACTAGCGGGACCCACAATGAGCAGTTCTTC.

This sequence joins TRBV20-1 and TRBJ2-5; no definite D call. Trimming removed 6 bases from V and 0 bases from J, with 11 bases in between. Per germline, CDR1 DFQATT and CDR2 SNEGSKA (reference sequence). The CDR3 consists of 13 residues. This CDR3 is CSAADGYQETQYF. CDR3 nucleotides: TGCAGTGCCGCAGACGGTTACCAAGAGACCCAGTACTTC.

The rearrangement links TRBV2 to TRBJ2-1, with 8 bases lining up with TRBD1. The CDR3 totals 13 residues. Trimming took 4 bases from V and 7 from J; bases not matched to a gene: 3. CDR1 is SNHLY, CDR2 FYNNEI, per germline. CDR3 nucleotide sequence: TGTGCCAGCAGTGCGGACAGGGTTAATGAGCAGTTCTTC. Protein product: CASSADRVNEQFF.

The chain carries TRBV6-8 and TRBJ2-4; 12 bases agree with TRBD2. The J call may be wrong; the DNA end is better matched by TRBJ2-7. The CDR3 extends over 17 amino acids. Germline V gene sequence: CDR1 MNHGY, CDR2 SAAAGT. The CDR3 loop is CASSDSPGLAGWHEQYF. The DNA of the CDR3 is TGTGCCAGCAGTGATAGCCCGGGACTAGCGGGTTGGCACGAGCAGTACTTC.

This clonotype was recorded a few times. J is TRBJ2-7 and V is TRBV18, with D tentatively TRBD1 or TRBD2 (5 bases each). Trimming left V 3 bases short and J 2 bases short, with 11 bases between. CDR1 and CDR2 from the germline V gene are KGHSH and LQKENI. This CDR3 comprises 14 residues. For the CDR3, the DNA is TGTGCCAGCTCACCTCGGGACGGCCCCTACGAGCAGTACTTC. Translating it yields CASSPRDGPYEQYF.

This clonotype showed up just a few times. CDR3 sequence: CAISLGDDEQYF. In DNA form, the CDR3 reads TGTGCCATCAGCTTAGGAGATGACGAGCAGTACTTC. This sequence joins TRBV10-3 and TRBJ2-7; the D is unclear. Germline V gene data show CDR1 as ENHRY and CDR2 as SYGVKD. V was trimmed by 6 bases and J by 5 bases, leaving 11 bases between them. The CDR3 covers 12 residues.

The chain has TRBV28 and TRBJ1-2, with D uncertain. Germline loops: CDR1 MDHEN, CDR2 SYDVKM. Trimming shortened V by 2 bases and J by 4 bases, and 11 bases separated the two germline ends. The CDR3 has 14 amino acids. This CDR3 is CASSLTAAAYGYTF. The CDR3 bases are TGTGCCAGCAGTTTAACGGCGGCGGCCTATGGCTACACCTTC.

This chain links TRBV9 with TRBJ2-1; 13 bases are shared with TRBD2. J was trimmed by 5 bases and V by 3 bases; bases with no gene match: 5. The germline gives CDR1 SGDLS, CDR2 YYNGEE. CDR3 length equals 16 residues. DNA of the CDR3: TGTGCCAGCAGCGCCGGGACTAGCGGGGCCCACAATGAGCAGTTCTTC. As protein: CASSAGTSGAHNEQFF. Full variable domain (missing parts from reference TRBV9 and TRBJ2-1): DSGVTQTPKHLITATGQRVTLRCSPRSGDLSVYWYQQSLDQGLQFLIQYYNGEERAKGNILERFSAQQFPDLHSELNLSSLELGDSALYFCASSAGTSGAHNEQFFGPGTRLTVL.

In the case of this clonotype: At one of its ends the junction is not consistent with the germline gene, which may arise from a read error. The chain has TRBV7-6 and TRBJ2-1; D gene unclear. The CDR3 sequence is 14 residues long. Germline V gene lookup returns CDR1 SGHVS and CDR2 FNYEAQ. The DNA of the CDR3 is TGTGCCAGCAGCTTAGTTTCGGCAAACAATAAGCAGTTCTTC. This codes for CASSLVSANNKQFF.

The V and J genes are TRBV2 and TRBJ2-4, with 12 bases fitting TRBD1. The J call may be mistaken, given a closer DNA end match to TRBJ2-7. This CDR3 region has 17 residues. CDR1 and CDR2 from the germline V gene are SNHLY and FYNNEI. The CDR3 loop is CASSEALEGQGAGEQYF. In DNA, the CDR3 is TGTGCCAGCAGTGAAGCGCTAGAGGGACAGGGGGCAGGCGAGCAGTACTTC.

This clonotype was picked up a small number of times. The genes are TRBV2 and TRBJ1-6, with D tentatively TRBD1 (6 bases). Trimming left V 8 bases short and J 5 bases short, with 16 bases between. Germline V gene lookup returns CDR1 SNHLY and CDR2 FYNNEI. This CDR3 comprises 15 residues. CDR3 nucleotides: TGTGCCAGCGGAAGGGTTGGGGGCAATAATTCACCCCTCCACTTT. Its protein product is CASGRVGGNNSPLHF.

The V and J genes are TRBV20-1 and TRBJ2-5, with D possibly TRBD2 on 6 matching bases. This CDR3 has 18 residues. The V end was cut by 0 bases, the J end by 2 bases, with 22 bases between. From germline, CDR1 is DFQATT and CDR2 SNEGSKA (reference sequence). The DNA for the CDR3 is TGCAGTGCTAGAGATCAACGGGAGTGGGGGATGGGGCAAGAGACCCAGTACTTC. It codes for CSARDQREWGMGQETQYF.

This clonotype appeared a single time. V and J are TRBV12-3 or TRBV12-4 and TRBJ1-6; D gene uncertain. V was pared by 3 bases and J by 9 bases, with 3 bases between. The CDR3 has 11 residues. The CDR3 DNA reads TGTGCCAGCAGTTTGGTTTCACCCCTCCACTTT. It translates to CASSLVSPLHF.

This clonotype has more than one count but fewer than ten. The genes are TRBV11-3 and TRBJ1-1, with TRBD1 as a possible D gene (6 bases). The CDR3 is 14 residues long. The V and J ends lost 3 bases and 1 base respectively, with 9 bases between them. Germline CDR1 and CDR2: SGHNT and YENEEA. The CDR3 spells CASSFQGQNTEAFF. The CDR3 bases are TGTGCCAGCAGCTTCCAGGGGCAGAACACTGAAGCTTTCTTT.

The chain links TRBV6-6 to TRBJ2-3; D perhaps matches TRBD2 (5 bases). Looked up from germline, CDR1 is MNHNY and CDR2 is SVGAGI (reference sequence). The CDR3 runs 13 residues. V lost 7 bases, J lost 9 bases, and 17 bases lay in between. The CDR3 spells CASMDSTTYTQYF. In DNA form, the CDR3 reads TGTGCCAGCATGGACTCCACGACCTACACGCAGTATTTT.

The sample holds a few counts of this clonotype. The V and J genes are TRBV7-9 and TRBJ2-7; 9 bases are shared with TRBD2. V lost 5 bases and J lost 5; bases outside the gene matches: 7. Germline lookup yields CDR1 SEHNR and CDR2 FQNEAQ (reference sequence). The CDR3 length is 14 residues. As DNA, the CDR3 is TGTGCCAGCAGCCTTAGCGGGAGTTTCAACGAGCAGTACTTC. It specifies CASSLSGSFNEQYF.